The sequence of this T cell receptor beta chain was determined in a study of cytomegalovirus exposure and HLA in healthy donors. The study, taken as a whole, reports: TCR beta V segments were, for the most part, productive about 87% or about 30% of the time in an earlier analysis. Researchers reported from a later analysis that most CMV-associated TCR beta chains appeared HLA-restricted.

The PCR contained 60 Vbeta and 13 Jbeta primers. Profiled with immunoSEQ multiplex PCR; TCRdb holds only in-frame clones, not every one. The repertoire holds over 200,000 clones, with 70% to 85% as singletons. Comments on this clone: Antigen: not known.

The CDR3 consists of 16 residues. Trimming at V came to 5 bases and at J to 3 bases, leaving 11 bases not matched to a gene. Germline loops: CDR1 LNHDA, CDR2 SQIVND (reference sequence). The sample was PBMCs. The TCR sequence derives from a woman aged 35 to 49 in good health and CMV-seronegative. The chain has TRBV19 and TRBJ1-2, with TRBD1 identical over 8 bases. CDR3 protein: CASSSPPGQDHYGYTF. The CDR3 DNA follows: TGTGCCAGTAGTTCTCCCCCGGGACAGGACCACTATGGCTACACCTTC.